This TCR beta chain was identified in a study of tumor-infiltrating lymphocytes in primary liver carcinoma. TCR beta cDNA came from roughly 550 ng total RNA, primed with a constant-region primer. Employing slightly modified ARM-PCR, three nested multiplex PCR rounds were run, and these gave rise to the TCR beta libraries. Two initial PCR rounds of about 11 cycles each paired TRBV1-TRBV30 forward primers with a C-beta reverse primer. TCRdb re-called the multiplex PCR reads with MiXCR, one entry per CDR3 protein. The data hold tens of thousands of distinct CDR3 sequences, with 70% to 85% observed a single time. Without any cell sorting, roughly 18-34 mg of bulk tissue yielded co-extracted RNA and DNA. The CDR3 runs 13 residues. This clonotype was observed once. An end of the junction differs from the germline gene, which may be a read error.

This sequence joins TRBV12-3 or TRBV12-4 and TRBJ1-4; D ambiguous. Sequenced: liver tumor tissue from sampling region 2. Subset noted: tumor region T2, inferior pole. The sequence was obtained from a man aged 35 to 55 with primary liver carcinoma and hepatitis B virus infection. CDR3 nucleotides: TGTGACAGCAGTTCAAGCCAAAATGAAAAACTGTTTTTT. Translation: CDSSSSQNEKLFF.